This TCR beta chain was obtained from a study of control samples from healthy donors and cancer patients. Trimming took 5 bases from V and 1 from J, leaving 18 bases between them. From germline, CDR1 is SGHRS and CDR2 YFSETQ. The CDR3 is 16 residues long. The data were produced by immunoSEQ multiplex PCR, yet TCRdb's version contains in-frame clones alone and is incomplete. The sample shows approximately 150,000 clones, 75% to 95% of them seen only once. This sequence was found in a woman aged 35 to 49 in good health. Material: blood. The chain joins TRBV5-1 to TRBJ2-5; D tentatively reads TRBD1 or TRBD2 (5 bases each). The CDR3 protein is CASRFGTPGSQETQYF. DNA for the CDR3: TGCGCCAGCAGATTCGGGACCCCGGGGAGCCAAGAGACCCAGTACTTC.